This TCR beta chain came from a study of cytomegalovirus exposure and HLA in healthy donors. The CDR3 has 14 residues. Germline V lookup: CDR1 LGHNA, CDR2 YSLEER. Trimming took 0 bases from V and 8 from J, leaving 11 bases between them. Researchers ran the PCR with 60 Vbeta and 13 Jbeta primers. Clones were sequenced by immunoSEQ multiplex PCR, and TCRdb holds only the in-frame ones, with some missing. This sample has approximately 100,000 clones, with around 75% found just once. This rearrangement joins TRBV4-3 to TRBJ2-4; D possibly corresponds to TRBD2 (6 bases). The source of this sequence is a male donor in good health and CMV-seropositive. The material sequenced was PBMCs. The CDR3 sequence is CASSQDKEGYIQYF. The DNA for the CDR3 is TGCGCCAGCAGCCAAGATAAGGAGGGGTACATTCAGTACTTC.